A single sample is the source of the 30 T cell receptor beta chains below, sequenced in a study of cytomegalovirus exposure and HLA in healthy donors. PCR was performed using 60 Vbeta and 13 Jbeta primers. Profiling relied on immunoSEQ multiplex PCR, and the TCRdb table lists in-frame clones only, not all of them. The sample has 60,000 to 75,000 clones; less than 70% are singletons. Material: PBMCs. These receptors all stem from a woman aged 45-60 years in good health and CMV-seronegative.

J is TRBJ2-6 and V is TRBV29-1, with no clear D. V was shortened by 6 bases and J by 0 bases, with 3 bases between the two germline ends. The CDR3 totals 12 residues. Germline loops: CDR1 SQVTM, CDR2 ANQGSEA. This CDR3 is CSVGSGANVLTF. The CDR3 DNA follows: TGCAGCGTCGGCTCTGGGGCCAACGTCCTGACTTTC.

This chain connects TRBV10-3 to TRBJ2-1; D is perhaps TRBD2 (5 bases). With 0 bases removed from V and 2 bases from J, the gap between germline ends came to 8 bases. The CDR3 extends over 15 amino acids. Germline V gives CDR1 ENHRY, CDR2 SYGVKD. Here the CDR3 reads CAISESGATYNEQFF. CDR3 DNA sequence: TGTGCCATCAGTGAGTCGGGAGCGACCTACAATGAGCAGTTCTTC.

The chain combines TRBV2 with TRBJ2-3; 8 bases line up with TRBD1. J was trimmed by 5 bases and V by 11 bases; bases with no gene match: 9. The CDR3 length is 13 residues. Germline V gives CDR1 SNHLY, CDR2 FYNNEI. The CDR3 is CASLRQGIDTQYF. The CDR3 coding sequence is TGTGCCTCCTTGAGACAGGGGATAGATACGCAGTATTTT.

The rearrangement links TRBV18 to TRBJ1-2; 10 nucleotides agree with TRBD1. The length of the CDR3 is 15 residues. The V gene's germline CDR1 is KGHSH and CDR2 LQKENI. V trimming: 0 bases; J trimming: 7 bases; junction bases outside the gene matches: 5. The CDR3 nucleotides read TGTGCCAGCTCACCACCCTCCCGGGACAGGGGTGGCTACACCTTC. It yields the protein CASSPPSRDRGGYTF.

CDR3 nucleotides: TGTGCCAGCAGTTTACACAGGGGCTATGGCTACACCTTC. This sequence encodes CASSLHRGYGYTF. The rearrangement joins TRBV28 to TRBJ1-2, with 7 nucleotides matching TRBD1. CDR1 and CDR2 from the germline V gene are MDHEN and SYDVKM. The CDR3 covers 13 residues. The ends lost 2 bases at V and 4 bases at J; junction bases unmatched: 1.

The chain links TRBV29-1 to TRBJ2-3; 7 nucleotides match TRBD1. The V and J ends lost 5 bases and 0 bases, in that order; junction bases with no gene match: 20. Germline-derived CDR1 and CDR2 are SQVTM and ANQGSEA. This CDR3 contains 19 residues. The CDR3 DNA sequence: TGCAGCGTTCGAGGGGTGGGGGACAGCGATAAACCTAGCACAGATACGCAGTATTTT. As protein: CSVRGVGDSDKPSTDTQYF.

This clone appeared once. This chain uses TRBV9 with TRBJ2-2; no clear D. Germline V gives CDR1 SGDLS, CDR2 YYNGEE. V was trimmed by 0 bases and J by 3 bases, leaving 3 bases between them. CDR3 length equals 13 residues. In DNA form, the CDR3 reads TGTGCCAGCAGCGTAGACTACACCGGGGAGCTGTTTTTT. Encoded protein: CASSVDYTGELFF.

Notes on this clone: This specimen includes other DNA sequences encoding the same CDR3. In DNA, the CDR3 is TGTGCCAGCAGTCCGACAGGGGATTCGTACAATGAGCAGTTCTTC. Amino acids: CASSPTGDSYNEQFF. The chain joins TRBV5-4 to TRBJ2-1, with 8 bases lining up with TRBD1. This CDR3 comprises 15 residues. V lost 5 bases to trimming and J lost 4 bases; unmatched junction nucleotides: 8. Germline CDR1 is SGHNT and CDR2 is YYREEE (reference sequence).

This chain joins TRBV5-1 and TRBJ1-2; TRBD1 matches at 10 bases. Losses at the gene ends were 7 bases for V and 8 bases for J; bases not matched to a gene: 8. The CDR3 consists of 13 residues. CDR1 SGHRS and CDR2 YFSETQ come from the germline V gene. CDR3 in amino acids: CASSAGTGDGYTF. Here the CDR3 DNA reads TGCGCCAGCTCCGCCGGGACAGGGGACGGCTACACCTTC.

This chain uses TRBV5-4 with TRBJ2-3, with D perhaps TRBD1 (5 bases). In germline, CDR1 is SGHNT, CDR2 YYREEE (reference sequence). The CDR3 is 19 amino acids. V lost 0 bases and J 2 bases, leaving 22 bases between the germline ends. CDR3 sequence (DNA): TGTGCCAGCAGCTTGGCCCTTAGACAGACACGACGACACACAGATACGCAGTATTTT. Encoded protein: CASSLALRQTRRHTDTQYF.

V and J are TRBV4-1 and TRBJ1-2; the D gene is possibly TRBD1 (5 bases). Trimming took 4 bases from V and 4 from J, leaving 13 bases between them. Germline assignment: CDR1 MGHRA and CDR2 YSYEKL. The CDR3 consists of 14 residues. In DNA form, the CDR3 reads TGCGCCAGCAGCCGAGGCGGGGGACCCTATGGCTACACCTTC. Translated: CASSRGGGPYGYTF.

This clone has only a few counts. This rearrangement joins TRBV5-1 to TRBJ1-1; D may be TRBD1 (5 bases). Germline CDR1 and CDR2: SGHRS and YFSETQ. V shed 0 bases and J shed 11 bases, with 14 bases lying between them. The CDR3 spans 13 residues. The CDR3 loop is CASSLGRGNAAFF. The CDR3 DNA reads TGCGCCAGCAGCTTGGGACGGGGGAATGCGGCTTTCTTT.

The rearrangement uses TRBV29-1 and TRBJ1-2, with 9 nucleotides matching TRBD1. The CDR3 is made up of 14 amino acids. The V gene's germline CDR1 is SQVTM and CDR2 ANQGSEA. V was pared by 2 bases and J by 3 bases, with 4 bases of the junction left unmatched. CDR3 nucleotide sequence: TGCAGCGTTGAAAACAGGGGGCGCGACTATGGCTACACCTTC. Translated, it gives CSVENRGRDYGYTF.

V gene TRBV6-5 combines with J gene TRBJ2-7, with TRBD1 as a possible D gene (6 bases). V was shortened by 8 bases and J by 3 bases, with 20 bases between the two germline ends. The CDR3 totals 15 residues. Germline loops: CDR1 MNHEY, CDR2 SVGAGI. DNA of the CDR3: TGTGCCAGCGGGTTACAGGGCCCATTGATCTACGAGCAGTACTTC. Translation gives CASGLQGPLIYEQYF.

J is TRBJ2-5 and V is TRBV29-1, with 7 bases identical to TRBD1. Unmatched junction bases numbered 6, after V lost 7 bases and J lost 4 bases. The germline V gene encodes CDR1 SQVTM and CDR2 ANQGSEA. The CDR3 contains 12 residues. The CDR3 region has the DNA TGCAGCGGGGGACAGAGGGGAGAGACCCAGTACTTC. Encoded protein: CSGGQRGETQYF. Based on the CDR3 plus reference TRBV29-1 and TRBJ2-5, the full variable domain is SAVISQKPSRDICQRGTSLTIQCQVDSQVTMMFWYRQQPGQSLTLIATANQGSEATYESGFVIDKFPISRPNLTFSTLTVSNMSPEDSSIYLCSGGQRGETQYFGPGTRLLVL.

The chain uses TRBV5-5 and TRBJ1-1, with D unclear. The length of the CDR3 is 13 residues. Germline CDR1 SGHKS, CDR2 YYEKEE (reference sequence). V dropped 2 bases and J dropped 11 bases, with 16 bases sitting between them. This CDR3 reads CASSFSQTGSAFF. Here the CDR3 DNA reads TGTGCCAGCAGCTTCTCCCAGACGGGTAGCGCTTTCTTT.

The chain carries TRBV5-1 and TRBJ2-7; D remains ambiguous. This CDR3 has 15 amino acids. V gave up 0 bases and J gave up 3 bases, with 13 bases separating them. Germline V gives CDR1 SGHRS, CDR2 YFSETQ. In DNA form, the CDR3 reads TGCGCCAGCAGCTTGGCCGAAGGAGTTCGCTACGAGCAGTACTTC. This translates into CASSLAEGVRYEQYF.

The chain couples TRBV6-5 to TRBJ1-3, with TRBD1 matching over 7 bases. Germline V gives CDR1 MNHEY, CDR2 SVGAGI. After removal of 8 bases from V and 2 bases from J, the junction contained 3 bases not matched to a gene. The CDR3 is 13 residues long. CDR3 DNA sequence: TGTGCCAGCTACGACAGGGCTGGAAACACCATATATTTT. Encoded protein: CASYDRAGNTIYF.

The CDR3 sequence: CASSLEVGTGGAFF. CDR3 sequence (DNA): TGCGCCAGCAGCTTGGAGGTGGGGACAGGGGGAGCTTTCTTT. The chain has TRBV5-1 and TRBJ1-1; TRBD1 matches 11 bases. Germline CDR1 is SGHRS and CDR2 is YFSETQ. CDR3 size: 14 residues. Trimming removed 0 bases from V and 10 bases from J; junction bases left unmatched: 5.

This rearrangement joins TRBV28 to TRBJ2-5; D might be TRBD1 (6 bases). CDR1 and CDR2 from the germline V gene are MDHEN and SYDVKM. The V end lost 6 bases, the J end lost 1 base, and 9 bases lay between the germline ends. The CDR3 contains 13 residues. The CDR3 DNA is TGTGCCAGCAGCCGGGACACCCAAGAGACCCAGTACTTC. Translating it yields CASSRDTQETQYF. Looking up the rest from reference TRBV28 and TRBJ2-5 gives the full variable domain: DVKVTQSSRYLVKRTGEKVFLECVQDMDHENMFWYRQDPGLGLRLIYFSYDVKMKEKGDIPEGYSVSREKKERFSLILESASTNQTSMYLCASSRDTQETQYFGPGTRLLVL.

The chain has TRBV5-1 and TRBJ1-1; the match to TRBD1 covers 9 bases. V trimming: 0 bases; J trimming: 3 bases; junction bases outside the gene matches: 3. The length of the CDR3 is 15 residues. The V gene's germline CDR1 is SGHRS and CDR2 YFSETQ. The CDR3, as DNA: TGCGCCAGCAGCTTGGAGGGACAGGGAGACACTGAAGCTTTCTTT. Its protein product is CASSLEGQGDTEAFF.

The sample holds a few counts of this clone. The chain links TRBV29-1 to TRBJ2-1; a possible D gene is TRBD1 (6 bases). Germline V CDR1 and CDR2: SQVTM, ANQGSEA. CDR3 size: 15 residues. The V gene lost 4 bases and the J gene lost 0 bases, with 13 bases spanning the gap. The CDR3 spells CSVVRTAFSYNEQFF. The CDR3 bases are TGCAGCGTTGTTAGGACAGCTTTCTCCTACAATGAGCAGTTCTTC.

This chain connects TRBV5-4 to TRBJ2-2; 8 bases agree with TRBD1. This CDR3 has 16 amino acids. Germline V gives CDR1 SGHNT, CDR2 YYREEE (reference sequence). V was clipped by 4 bases and J by 2 bases; unmatched bases: 7. CDR3 in DNA: TGTGCCAGCAGCACCCCCGGGACAGGAAACACCGGGGAGCTGTTTTTT. It is translated as CASSTPGTGNTGELFF.

This clone has more than one count but fewer than ten. The V call is TRBV7-9, the J call TRBJ1-5, with a weak D call TRBD1 (5 bases). The CDR3 totals 13 residues. V was trimmed by 1 base and J by 6 bases, leaving 7 bases between them. Germline V gene data show CDR1 as SEHNR and CDR2 as FQNEAQ (reference sequence). The DNA of the CDR3 is TGTGCCAGCAGCTTAGAAGGGGTTCAGCCCCAGCATTTT. Protein sequence: CASSLEGVQPQHF.

The chain has TRBV18 and TRBJ2-3; 8 bases are shared with TRBD1. CDR3 length: 15 amino acids. Germline trimming cut 3 bases from V and 8 bases from J; bases unmatched to any gene: 10. Per germline, CDR1 KGHSH and CDR2 LQKENI. CDR3 sequence: CASSPQGASAGTQYF. Here the CDR3 DNA reads TGTGCCAGCTCACCGCAGGGGGCGAGCGCAGGTACGCAGTATTTT.

V is TRBV5-4 and J is TRBJ2-7; 9 nucleotides agree with TRBD1. The germline gives CDR1 SGHNT, CDR2 YYREEE (reference sequence). Trimming removed 2 bases from V and 1 base from J; junction bases left unmatched: 7. This CDR3 contains 16 residues. CDR3: CASSFGQGLPSYEQYF. The CDR3 DNA follows: TGTGCCAGCAGCTTTGGACAGGGGCTACCGTCCTACGAGCAGTACTTC.

This clone came up a few times. The chain combines TRBV14 with TRBJ1-3; no reliable D call. This CDR3 contains 14 residues. The germline V gene encodes CDR1 SGHDN and CDR2 FVKESK. V was cut by 1 base and J by 3 bases, with 7 bases left in between. CDR3: CASSQGGSGNTIYF. For the CDR3, the DNA is TGTGCCAGCAGCCAAGGAGGGAGTGGAAACACCATATATTTT.

This clone has more than one count but fewer than ten. The rearrangement joins TRBV6-5 to TRBJ1-2; D is unclear. Trimming cost V 3 bases and J 3 bases, with 14 bases left between them. This CDR3 region has 15 residues. Per the germline V gene, CDR1 is MNHEY and CDR2 is SVGAGI. The CDR3: CASSYPGNGDYGYTF. The CDR3 DNA follows: TGTGCCAGCAGTTATCCCGGGAACGGGGACTATGGCTACACCTTC.

The chain recombines TRBV5-1 with TRBJ1-5, with D unresolved. Trimming took 2 bases from V and 5 from J, leaving 8 bases between them. Germline V gives CDR1 SGHRS, CDR2 YFSETQ. The CDR3 has 13 residues. CDR3 nucleotide sequence: TGCGCCAGCAGCTTAGAGGGCCATCAGCCCCAGCATTTT. Amino acids: CASSLEGHQPQHF.

The chain carries TRBV15 and TRBJ1-2; the D gene is possibly TRBD1 (5 bases). The V end lost 0 bases, the J end lost 4 bases, and 9 bases lay between the germline ends. Germline CDR1 and CDR2: LNHNV and YYDKDF (reference sequence). This CDR3 region has 14 residues. CDR3 in DNA: TGTGCCACCAGCAGAGATCCGGGGGGCTATGGCTACACCTTC. Translating gives CATSRDPGGYGYTF.